Below are 22 T cell receptor beta chains sequenced from a single sample in a study of T cells after yellow fever vaccination. TCRdb fed the 5' RACE reads into MiXCR, producing one record per CDR3 protein. This table has 280,000 or so distinct CDR3 sequences, around 10% appearing once. Material: CD4+ T cells sorted from PBMCs, obtained 5 days after the yellow fever booster vaccination. The receptors shown here come from a man aged 18 to 29 who received the YFV17D yellow fever vaccine.

This clonotype was seen ten or more times. The chain couples TRBV28 to TRBJ2-3; a weak D match, TRBD2 (6 bases). The germline V and J ends were trimmed by 6 bases and 3 bases, with 13 bases remaining between them. Germline V CDR1 and CDR2: MDHEN, SYDVKM. The CDR3 loop spans 14 amino acids. The CDR3 protein is CASSSFGGTDTQYF. In nucleotides, the CDR3 is TGTGCCAGCAGCTCCTTCGGGGGAACAGATACGCAGTATTTT.

This rearrangement joins TRBV7-9 to TRBJ1-1, with a possible D match to TRBD1 (5 bases). Trimming took off 5 bases at V and 3 bases at J, with 10 bases between the two ends. Germline CDR1 and CDR2: SEHNR and FQNEAQ (reference sequence). The CDR3 runs 13 residues. This CDR3 is CASSRGGDTEAFF. The CDR3 bases are TGTGCCAGCAGCCGGGGGGGGGACACTGAAGCTTTCTTT.

The chain joins TRBV5-5 to TRBJ1-1; 7 nucleotides align to TRBD1. This CDR3 region has 13 residues. The V segment lost 4 bases and the J segment 9 bases; nucleotides outside the gene matches: 9. Germline assignment: CDR1 SGHKS and CDR2 YYEKEE (reference sequence). The CDR3, as DNA: TGTGCCAGCAGCCCAGGGGGAGAGTGGAAAGCTTTCTTT. It specifies CASSPGGEWKAFF.

This clonotype was counted ten times or more. The chain is built from TRBV12-3 or TRBV12-4 and TRBJ1-5; 9 nucleotides line up with TRBD1. Trimming cost V 6 bases and J 7 bases; bases outside gene matches: 7. This CDR3 has 14 amino acids. CDR3 coding DNA: TGTGCCAGCAGCCCGACAGGGGGACGGCAGCCCCAGCATTTT. As protein: CASSPTGGRQPQHF.

The chain joins TRBV28 to TRBJ2-5, with D possibly called TRBD1 or TRBD2 (5 bases each). The V and J ends lost 10 bases and 4 bases respectively, with 16 bases between them. Germline assignment: CDR1 MDHEN and CDR2 SYDVKM. The CDR3 is 13 residues long. CDR3 nucleotides: TGTGCCACCGAGAGGGGAGCTCGAGAGACCCAGTACTTC. Its protein product is CATERGARETQYF.

This clonotype was counted a few times. This chain connects TRBV6-2 or TRBV6-3 to TRBJ2-1; 7 bases fit TRBD1. V was clipped by 8 bases and J by 2 bases; unmatched bases: 12. There are 16 residues in the CDR3. Looked up from germline, CDR1 is MNHEY and CDR2 is SVGEGT. The CDR3 bases are TGTGCCAGCCAGGGGCGCCGGGACAGAGCCTACAATGAGCAGTTCTTC. Its protein is CASQGRRDRAYNEQFF.

This clonotype was seen more than once but under ten times. The chain employs TRBV12-3 or TRBV12-4 and TRBJ2-3; D may be TRBD1 (5 bases). The CDR3 runs to 14 residues. Trimming took off 6 bases at V and 1 base at J, with 11 bases between the two ends. The CDR3 loop is CASRSGLGTDTQYF. The CDR3 coding sequence is TGTGCCAGCAGATCAGGGCTGGGCACAGATACGCAGTATTTT.

In its sample, this clonotype was seen many times. The chain combines TRBV7-2 with TRBJ1-2; TRBD1 might be the D (5 bases). Germline V gene sequence: CDR1 SGHTA, CDR2 FQGNSA. The CDR3 sequence is 13 residues long. V was pared by 3 bases and J by 2 bases, with 7 bases between. CDR3 region: CASSFGGNYGYTF. The CDR3 DNA reads TGTGCCAGCAGCTTTGGGGGGAACTATGGCTACACCTTC.

V is TRBV6-6 and J is TRBJ2-1; D possibly corresponds to TRBD1 (5 bases). CDR1 is MNHNY, CDR2 SVGAGI, per germline (reference sequence). This CDR3 has 14 amino acids. V lost 4 bases and J 3 bases, leaving 10 bases between the germline ends. The DNA for the CDR3 is TGTGCCAGCAGTTCAAACAGGTTCTACAATGAGCAGTTCTTC. It translates to CASSSNRFYNEQFF.

About this clonotype itself: A read error may produce the germline difference seen at one junction end. V usage is TRBV5-4 and J usage is TRBJ1-6; a weak D match, TRBD1 (6 bases). The germline CDR1 and CDR2 sequences are SGHNT and YYREEE (reference sequence). The CDR3 length is 11 residues. The CDR3 DNA is TGTGCCAGAAGCCTTGACCGGGACATTGTTTTT. Its protein is CARSLDRDIVF.

This clonotype was detected only a few times. V gene TRBV3-1 combines with J gene TRBJ2-3; no firm D call. The CDR3 contains 11 residues. Germline V gene lookup returns CDR1 LGHDT and CDR2 YNNKEL (reference sequence). V dropped 8 bases and J dropped 6 bases, with 9 bases sitting between them. CDR3 nucleotide sequence: TGTGCCAGCCGTTTTTTTGATACGCAGTATTTT. Encoded protein: CASRFFDTQYF.

The chain recombines TRBV5-1 with TRBJ2-6; D not resolved. Trimming removed 0 bases at V and 9 bases at J, with 19 bases between. CDR3 length: 17 amino acids. CDR1 is SGHRS and CDR2 is YFSETQ in the germline V gene. The CDR3 sequence is CASSLEGWNTAYNVLTF. CDR3 DNA sequence: TGCGCCAGCAGCTTGGAAGGCTGGAACACTGCCTACAACGTCCTGACTTTC.

The chain uses TRBV24-1 and TRBJ2-1; D is unclear. The V gene's germline CDR1 is KGHDR and CDR2 SFDVKD. V was clipped by 3 bases and J by 0 bases, with 11 bases between them. The CDR3 contains 16 residues. The CDR3 DNA is TGTGCCACCAGTGATGGGATAGCCCTCTCCTACAATGAGCAGTTCTTC. As protein: CATSDGIALSYNEQFF.

This chain joins TRBV20-1 and TRBJ1-1; a weak D match, TRBD1 (6 bases). The CDR3 runs to 14 residues. Trimming took 7 bases from V and 4 from J, leaving 19 bases between them. Germline values: CDR1 DFQATT, CDR2 SNEGSKA (reference sequence). In DNA form, the CDR3 reads TGCAGTGGCCTGAGGGGGGCAGGAGGCACTGAAGCTTTCTTT. It encodes CSGLRGAGGTEAFF.

This clonotype was detected a few times. CDR3 in amino acids: CASSLLGQGLGEQYV. As DNA, the CDR3 is TGTGCCAGCAGTTTGCTCGGACAGGGATTGGGGGAGCAGTACGTC. The chain joins TRBV6-2 or TRBV6-3 to TRBJ2-7; TRBD1 agrees at 8 bases. The CDR3 covers 15 residues. Trimming removed 4 bases from V and 7 bases from J; junction bases left unmatched: 12. Germline CDR1 is MNHEY and CDR2 is SVGEGT.

In this sample, this clonotype turned up many times. V usage is TRBV7-2 and J usage is TRBJ2-5; D remains unclear. V was clipped by 2 bases and J by 4 bases, with 11 bases between them. This CDR3 comprises 14 residues. Germline V gene sequence: CDR1 SGHTA, CDR2 FQGNSA. CDR3 loop: CASSLQEFGETQYF. Written as DNA, the CDR3 is TGTGCCAGCAGCTTACAGGAGTTCGGAGAGACCCAGTACTTC.

The table lists this clonotype with a few counts. The chain uses TRBV9 and TRBJ2-7, with unresolved D. The CDR3 runs to 13 residues. Germline assignment: CDR1 SGDLS and CDR2 YYNGEE. V was shortened by 0 bases and J by 2 bases, with 6 bases between the two germline ends. The CDR3, as DNA: TGTGCCAGCAGCGTAGAGGACGCCTACGAGCAGTACGTC. It is translated as CASSVEDAYEQYV.

This clonotype showed up just a few times. The chain employs TRBV7-3 and TRBJ2-1, with D tentatively TRBD1 or TRBD2 (6 bases each). This CDR3 contains 14 residues. With 6 bases removed from V and 5 bases from J, the gap between germline ends came to 14 bases. Germline CDR1 reads SGHTA; CDR2 reads FQGTGA. CDR3 protein: CASRPGGLDNEQFF. The DNA of the CDR3 is TGTGCCAGCAGACCCGGGGGCTTGGACAATGAGCAGTTCTTC.

This clonotype appeared a few times. The chain couples TRBV5-1 to TRBJ2-3; no definite D call. Trimming left V 3 bases short and J 5 bases short, with 13 bases between. In germline, CDR1 is SGHRS, CDR2 YFSETQ. This CDR3 has 14 amino acids. This CDR3 reads CASSYRTLGDTQYF. CDR3 in DNA: TGCGCCAGCAGCTACCGAACGCTGGGAGATACGCAGTATTTT. The full variable domain, with the rest looked up from reference TRBV5-1 and TRBJ2-3, is KAGVTQTPRYLIKTRGQQVTLSCSPISGHRSVSWYQQTPGQGLQFLFEYFSETQRNKGNFPGRFSGRQFSNSRSEMNVSTLELGDSALYLCASSYRTLGDTQYFGPGTRLTVL.

This clonotype was detected only a few times. The V call is TRBV9, the J call TRBJ2-5; unclear D gene. Trimming removed 4 bases from V and 1 base from J, with 8 bases in between. From germline, CDR1 is SGDLS and CDR2 YYNGEE. CDR3 length: 13 amino acids. CDR3 residues: CASSPPTQETQYF. For the CDR3, the DNA is TGTGCCAGCAGCCCCCCCACCCAAGAGACCCAGTACTTC.

V gene TRBV5-1 combines with J gene TRBJ1-1, with D possibly matching TRBD1 (5 bases). Germline-derived CDR1 and CDR2 are SGHRS and YFSETQ. With 4 bases removed from V and 6 bases from J, the gap between germline ends came to 25 bases. This CDR3 is built from 17 residues. As DNA, the CDR3 is TGCGCCAGCAGCCTGCCAGGGCCCTCCGGACGTACGTCTGAAGCTTTCTTT. This codes for CASSLPGPSGRTSEAFF.

The rearrangement joins TRBV7-2 to TRBJ2-7; TRBD1 aligns across 9 bases. After removal of 5 bases from V and 5 bases from J, the junction contained 4 bases not matched to a gene. The CDR3 has 13 amino acids. CDR1 and CDR2 from the germline V gene are SGHTA and FQGNSA. The CDR3 nucleotides read TGTGCCAGCAGCCGGACAGGGGTCCACGAGCAGTACGTC. It is translated as CASSRTGVHEQYV.